The clone carrying this T cell receptor beta chain was counted many times. Its antigen is unidentified. The CDR3 consists of 14 residues. V was pared by 6 bases and J by 0 bases, with 9 bases between. Patients had received no treatment of any kind before thyroid surgery. Per the original methods: It was from CDR3 differences across clinicopathological groups that a distant-metastasis classifier for papillary thyroid cancer was built. TCRdb called clones again from the PCR reads with MiXCR. TCRdb's processing, not the study's, gives the V and J calls here. The sample lists about 33,000 clones; about a sixth were seen once. The data were obtained in a study of metastatic and nonmetastatic thyroid tumors. Overall study: Repertoire comparison spanned blood and tumor or nodule tissue of malignant and benign thyroid patients. Overall study results and limits: Malignant thyroid tumors reportedly had TCR beta diversity that was significantly higher than in benign nodules, in blood and tumor.

This TCR was sampled from a female donor with papillary thyroid cancer or a benign thyroid nodule (not recorded which). Some clones in this sample may be carry-over from other donors' samples. Sequences were obtained from blood. The genes are TRBV12-3 or TRBV12-4 and TRBJ1-3; D perhaps matches TRBD1 (5 bases). The CDR3 sequence: CASSRQISGNTIYF. CDR3 bases: TGTGCCAGCAGCAGACAGATCTCTGGAAACACCATATATTTT.